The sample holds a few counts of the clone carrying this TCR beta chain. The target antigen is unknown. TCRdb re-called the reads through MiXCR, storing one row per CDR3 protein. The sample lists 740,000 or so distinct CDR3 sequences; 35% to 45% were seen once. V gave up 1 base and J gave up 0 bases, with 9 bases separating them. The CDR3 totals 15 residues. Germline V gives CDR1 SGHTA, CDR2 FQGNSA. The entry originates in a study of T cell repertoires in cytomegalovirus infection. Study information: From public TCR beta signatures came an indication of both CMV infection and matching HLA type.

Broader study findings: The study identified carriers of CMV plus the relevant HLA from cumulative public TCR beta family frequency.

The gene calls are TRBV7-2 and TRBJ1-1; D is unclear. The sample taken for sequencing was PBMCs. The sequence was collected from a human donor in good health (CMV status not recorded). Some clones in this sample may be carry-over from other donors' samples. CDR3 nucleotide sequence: TGTGCCAGCAGCTTAGGGCAGTACATGAACACTGAAGCTTTCTTT. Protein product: CASSLGQYMNTEAFF.